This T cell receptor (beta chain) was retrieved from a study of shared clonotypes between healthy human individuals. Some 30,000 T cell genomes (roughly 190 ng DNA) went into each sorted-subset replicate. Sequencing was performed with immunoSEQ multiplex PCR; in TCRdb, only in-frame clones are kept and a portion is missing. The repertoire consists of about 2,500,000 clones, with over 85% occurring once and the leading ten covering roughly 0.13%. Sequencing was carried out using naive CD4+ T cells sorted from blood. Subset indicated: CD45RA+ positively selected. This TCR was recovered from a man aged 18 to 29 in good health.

CDR3 sequence: CASMMVGELFF. The CDR3, as DNA: TGTGCCAGCATGATGGTCGGGGAGCTGTTTTTT. The V call is TRBV6-5, the J call TRBJ2-2; no clear D. The CDR3 runs 11 residues. V lost 7 bases to trimming and J lost 7 bases, with 7 bases between them. Per germline, CDR1 MNHEY and CDR2 SVGAGI.